The 29 T cell receptor beta chains given below trace back to one sample, sequenced in a study of cytomegalovirus exposure and HLA in healthy donors. Primers: 60 Vbeta forward and 13 Jbeta reverse. Sequencing was performed with immunoSEQ multiplex PCR; in TCRdb, only in-frame clones are kept and a portion is missing. The data show 110,000 to 150,000 clones, about two thirds seen once. Source material: PBMCs. All receptors derive from a man in his forties or fifties in good health and CMV-seronegative.

The chain has TRBV4-3 and TRBJ2-6, with TRBD1 matching 7 bases. Germline CDR1 reads LGHNA; CDR2 reads YSLEER. Germline trimming cut 1 base from V and 4 bases from J; bases unmatched to any gene: 7. The CDR3 extends over 17 amino acids. CDR3 sequence (DNA): TGCGCCAGCAGCCAAGGAGGGGGCGGTGCCGGGGCCAACGTCCTGACTTTC. It is translated as CASSQGGGGAGANVLTF.

This clone has a single count. This chain uses TRBV7-3 with TRBJ2-3; 7 bases map to TRBD2. The germline CDR1 and CDR2 sequences are SGHTA and FQGTGA. V gave up 1 base and J gave up 0 bases; unmatched junction bases: 10. There are 18 residues in the CDR3. For the CDR3, the DNA is TGTGCCAGCAGCTTAATAGGGCTAGCGGCGTCTAGCACAGATACGCAGTATTTT. Translated, it gives CASSLIGLAASSTDTQYF.

Concerning this clone itself: Other DNA sequences in this specimen translate into the identical CDR3. The chain recombines TRBV5-1 with TRBJ1-1; 8 positions agree with TRBD1. CDR1 is SGHRS and CDR2 is YFSETQ in the germline V gene. J was trimmed by 1 base and V by 4 bases; bases with no gene match: 3. This CDR3 spans 14 amino acids. In DNA form, the CDR3 reads TGCGCCAGCAGCCCTGACAGGGGGAACACTGAAGCTTTCTTT. Translation gives CASSPDRGNTEAFF.

V gene TRBV7-9 combines with J gene TRBJ2-2; a possible D gene is TRBD1 (5 bases). This CDR3 spans 15 amino acids. Germline CDR1 SEHNR, CDR2 FQNEAQ (reference sequence). The V end was cut by 2 bases, the J end by 3 bases, with 10 bases between. The CDR3 region has the DNA TGTGCCAGCAGCTTACTCAGGGTGGACACCGGGGAGCTGTTTTTT. Amino acids: CASSLLRVDTGELFF.

V and J are TRBV5-4 and TRBJ1-5; D unclear. The germline CDR1 and CDR2 sequences are SGHNT and YYREEE (reference sequence). The CDR3 contains 14 residues. V lost 6 bases and J 5 bases, leaving 15 bases between the germline ends. The CDR3 DNA reads TGTGCCAGCACCCCAACCCCCAGTGATCAGCCCCAGCATTTT. Its protein is CASTPTPSDQPQHF.

V usage is TRBV6-1 and J usage is TRBJ1-1; the D gene is possibly TRBD1 (5 bases). Germline V lookup: CDR1 MNHNS, CDR2 SASEGT. V was shortened by 6 bases and J by 1 base, with 15 bases between the two germline ends. The CDR3 sequence is 15 residues long. The chain's CDR3 is CASRGTHRRNTEAFF. As DNA, the CDR3 is TGTGCCAGCAGGGGGACTCACCGGCGGAACACTGAAGCTTTCTTT.

The gene calls are TRBV27 and TRBJ2-1; unclear D gene. The CDR3 length is 15 residues. The germline gives CDR1 MNHEY, CDR2 SMNVEV (reference sequence). The V gene lost 3 bases and the J gene lost 1 base, with 10 bases spanning the gap. CDR3 protein: CASSFSVGSYNEQFF. For the CDR3, the DNA is TGTGCCAGCAGTTTTAGTGTCGGTTCCTACAATGAGCAGTTCTTC.

The chain uses TRBV15 and TRBJ1-3; maybe TRBD1 (6 bases). The CDR3 extends over 16 amino acids. Deletions cut 0 bases from V and 0 bases from J, with 9 bases between. Germline-derived CDR1 and CDR2 are LNHNV and YYDKDF (reference sequence). DNA of the CDR3: TGTGCCACCAGCAGAGACAGGGGCCTCTCTGGAAACACCATATATTTT. Protein product: CATSRDRGLSGNTIYF.

This clone was detected a few times. This chain connects TRBV19 to TRBJ2-1; D might be TRBD2 (6 bases). This CDR3 contains 15 residues. Trimming left V 3 bases short and J 10 bases short, with 19 bases between. The germline CDR1 and CDR2 sequences are LNHDA and SQIVND (reference sequence). CDR3 protein: CASSIGRGRVREQFF. As DNA, the CDR3 is TGTGCCAGTAGTATCGGGCGGGGTCGGGTTAGGGAGCAGTTCTTC.

The chain carries TRBV27 and TRBJ2-7; 8 bases map to TRBD1. The germline gives CDR1 MNHEY, CDR2 SMNVEV (reference sequence). The length of the CDR3 is 13 residues. The V and J ends lost 3 bases and 6 bases, in that order; junction bases with no gene match: 4. The CDR3 nucleotides are TGTGCCAGCAGTTTCGACAGGGGAGGCGAGCAGTACTTC. Protein product: CASSFDRGGEQYF.

The V gene is TRBV2, the J gene TRBJ1-1; D is unclear. This CDR3 has 13 amino acids. Trimming took off 6 bases at V and 5 bases at J, with 13 bases between the two ends. Germline CDR1 is SNHLY and CDR2 is FYNNEI. The CDR3 spells CASSREGRTEAFF. DNA of the CDR3: TGTGCCAGCAGCCGGGAGGGTCGGACTGAAGCTTTCTTT.

V usage is TRBV2 and J usage is TRBJ2-1; 12 bases are a match to TRBD2. CDR1 is SNHLY and CDR2 is FYNNEI in the germline V gene. V lost 8 bases, J lost 3 bases, and 2 bases stayed unmatched. The CDR3 is 14 amino acids. The CDR3 coding sequence is TGTGCCAGCCTAGCGGGGGGGGTCTACAATGAGCAGTTCTTC. This translates into CASLAGGVYNEQFF.

This clone has more than one count but fewer than ten. The rearrangement joins TRBV7-2 to TRBJ1-1, with 7 bases that match TRBD1. The germline gives CDR1 SGHTA, CDR2 FQGNSA. The CDR3 contains 14 residues. V trimming: 1 base; J trimming: 3 bases; junction bases outside the gene matches: 2. CDR3 amino acids: CASSLGTGDTEAFF. The CDR3 DNA follows: TGTGCCAGCAGCTTAGGCACAGGGGACACTGAAGCTTTCTTT. Full variable domain (rest looked up from reference TRBV7-2 and TRBJ1-1): GAGVSQSPSNKVTEKGKDVELRCDPISGHTALYWYRQSLGQGLEFLIYFQGNSAPDKSGLPSDRFSAERTGGSVSTLTIQRTQQEDSAVYLCASSLGTGDTEAFFGQGTRLTVV.

V is TRBV6-1 and J is TRBJ2-6, with TRBD1 identical over 9 bases. The V gene's germline CDR1 is MNHNS and CDR2 SASEGT. This CDR3 has 15 amino acids. Germline trimming cut 11 bases from V and 2 bases from J; bases unmatched to any gene: 7. In DNA form, the CDR3 reads TGTGCCGCGGGACAGGGTCTTACTGGGGCCAACGTCCTGACTTTC. Its protein product is CAAGQGLTGANVLTF.

This clone was counted a single time. The rearrangement links TRBV7-9 to TRBJ2-7, with D perhaps TRBD1 (6 bases). The germline V gene has CDR1 SEHNR and CDR2 FQNEAQ (reference sequence). CDR3 length: 16 residues. Trimming took off 1 base at V and 5 bases at J, with 18 bases between the two ends. The CDR3 reads CASSLEVWGRDNEQYF. The CDR3 bases are TGTGCCAGCAGCTTAGAGGTGTGGGGCAGGGACAACGAGCAGTACTTC. The full variable domain, rest sourced from reference TRBV7-9 and TRBJ2-7, is DTGVSQNPRHKITKRGQNVTFRCDPISEHNRLYWYRQTLGQGPEFLTYFQNEAQLEKSRLLSDRFSAERPKGSFSTLEIQRTEQGDSAMYLCASSLEVWGRDNEQYFGPGTRLTVT.

The chain joins TRBV27 to TRBJ2-7; TRBD1 aligns across 7 bases. The length of the CDR3 is 16 residues. CDR1 is MNHEY and CDR2 is SMNVEV in the germline V gene (reference sequence). J was trimmed by 2 bases and V by 0 bases; bases with no gene match: 7. The CDR3 nucleotides are TGTGCCAGCAGTTTATCCCCGGCAGGGGGAACCTACGAGCAGTACTTC. It codes for CASSLSPAGGTYEQYF.

V is TRBV18 and J is TRBJ2-7, with a weak D call TRBD1 (5 bases). The V end lost 2 bases, the J end lost 6 bases, and 14 bases lay between the germline ends. There are 14 residues in the CDR3. Germline V gene lookup returns CDR1 KGHSH and CDR2 LQKENI. This CDR3 reads CASSPVTDSGEQYF. CDR3 nucleotide sequence: TGTGCCAGCTCACCAGTGACAGACTCTGGCGAGCAGTACTTC.

The chain has TRBV10-2 and TRBJ1-2, with 7 positions matching TRBD1. From germline, CDR1 is WSHSY and CDR2 SAAADI. V shed 2 bases, J shed 4 bases, and the junction held 4 bases outside the gene matches. This CDR3 is built from 14 residues. In DNA, the CDR3 is TGCGCCAGCAGTGAGGGGCAGGGGGGCTATGGCTACACCTTC. This translates into CASSEGQGGYGYTF.

V gene TRBV28 combines with J gene TRBJ2-1; 11 bases map to TRBD2. Germline V gene sequence: CDR1 MDHEN, CDR2 SYDVKM. J was trimmed by 7 bases and V by 4 bases; bases with no gene match: 6. This CDR3 contains 15 residues. For the CDR3, the DNA is TGTGCCAGCAGTTCTGTGACTAGCGGGATGAATGAGCAGTTCTTC. This encodes CASSSVTSGMNEQFF.

The chain links TRBV5-6 to TRBJ2-5; 8 bases agree with TRBD2. The junction had 8 bases not matched to a gene; V was cut back by 2 bases and J by 5 bases. This CDR3 is 15 amino acids long. Germline loops: CDR1 SGHDT, CDR2 YYEEEE. As DNA, the CDR3 is TGTGCCAGCAGCTTCCGCGGGGGGCCGGGTGAGACCCAGTACTTC. As protein: CASSFRGGPGETQYF.

This clone showed up just a few times. This chain connects TRBV2 to TRBJ2-3, with 12 bases fitting TRBD2. The junction had 10 bases not matched to a gene; V was cut back by 3 bases and J by 0 bases. Germline CDR1 is SNHLY and CDR2 is FYNNEI. The CDR3 consists of 19 residues. CDR3 in DNA: TGTGCCAGCAGTGAGCACTCGGGACTAGCGGGCTCTAGCACAGATACGCAGTATTTT. Its protein product is CASSEHSGLAGSSTDTQYF.

The chain recombines TRBV5-1 with TRBJ1-2; 9 positions match TRBD1. Germline V lookup: CDR1 SGHRS, CDR2 YFSETQ. J lost 4 bases, V lost 0 bases, and 4 bases had no gene match. There are 15 residues in the CDR3. DNA of the CDR3: TGCGCCAGCAGCTTGGGGGGACAGGGTTCCTATGGCTACACCTTC. This translates into CASSLGGQGSYGYTF.

This clone was observed a handful of times. V usage is TRBV19 and J usage is TRBJ1-1, with D possibly matching TRBD1 (6 bases). This CDR3 is 15 amino acids long. Germline V CDR1 and CDR2: LNHDA, SQIVND (reference sequence). V was cut by 2 bases and J by 3 bases, with 13 bases left in between. CDR3 DNA sequence: TGTGCCAGTAGTATAAACAGGGAGCCGTACACTGAAGCTTTCTTT. Amino acid sequence: CASSINREPYTEAFF.

The chain carries TRBV2 and TRBJ2-6, with D hard to call. The CDR3 runs 14 residues. Germline V gene data show CDR1 as SNHLY and CDR2 as FYNNEI. V was trimmed by 6 bases and J by 0 bases, leaving 6 bases between them. In DNA, the CDR3 is TGTGCCAGCAGCCAGTCCTCTGGGGCCAACGTCCTGACTTTC. Translated, it gives CASSQSSGANVLTF.

This chain joins TRBV19 and TRBJ2-7; 8 bases line up with TRBD1. Germline V lookup: CDR1 LNHDA, CDR2 SQIVND (reference sequence). Trimming cost V 5 bases and J 2 bases; bases outside gene matches: 5. The CDR3 has 14 amino acids. Here the CDR3 reads CASSVTGATYEQYF. The CDR3 DNA reads TGTGCCAGTAGTGTGACAGGGGCCACCTACGAGCAGTACTTC.

The chain has TRBV5-1 and TRBJ2-5; the D gene is possibly TRBD1 (5 bases). Trimming removed 4 bases at V and 5 bases at J, with 12 bases between. Per the germline V gene, CDR1 is SGHRS and CDR2 is YFSETQ. The CDR3 is made up of 13 amino acids. CDR3 protein: CASSGAFGETQYF. DNA for the CDR3: TGCGCCAGCAGCGGGGCATTTGGGGAGACCCAGTACTTC.

Regarding this clone: No DNA is shown, since the ends of the CDR3 on it are uncertain; the CDR3 is the one TCRdb lists. The chain has TRBV6-1 and TRBJ2-7; the D segment call TRBD2 is taken from the table without a DNA check. The CDR3 sequence runs 16 residues, both termini included. The germline gives CDR1 MNHNS, CDR2 SASEGT. The CDR3 is CASSEAFFGSAYEQYF.

The CDR3 sequence: CAWSVPGQGAGKLFF. The CDR3 coding sequence is TGTGCCTGGAGTGTCCCTGGACAGGGGGCCGGGAAACTGTTTTTT. The chain has TRBV30 and TRBJ1-4, with 11 positions matching TRBD1. Per germline, CDR1 GTSNPN and CDR2 SVGIG (reference sequence). CDR3 length: 15 residues. V gave up 0 bases and J gave up 11 bases; unmatched junction bases: 8.

The chain combines TRBV18 with TRBJ1-1; 10 positions agree with TRBD1. J was trimmed by 4 bases and V by 3 bases; bases with no gene match: 8. The CDR3 loop spans 16 amino acids. Germline V gene data show CDR1 as KGHSH and CDR2 as LQKENI. The CDR3 reads CASSPGTGVMSTEAFF. CDR3 in DNA: TGTGCCAGCTCACCTGGGACAGGGGTTATGAGCACTGAAGCTTTCTTT.